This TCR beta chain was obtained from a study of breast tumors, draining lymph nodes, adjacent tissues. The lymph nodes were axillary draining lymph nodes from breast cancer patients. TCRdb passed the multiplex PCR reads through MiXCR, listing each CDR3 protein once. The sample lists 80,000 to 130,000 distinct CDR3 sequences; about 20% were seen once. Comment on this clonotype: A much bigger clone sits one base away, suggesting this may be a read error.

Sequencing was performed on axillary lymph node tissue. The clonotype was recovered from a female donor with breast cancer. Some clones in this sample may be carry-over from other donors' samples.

CDR3 loop: CASSPGRETYELYF. Written as DNA, the CDR3 is TGTGCCAGCTCACCAGGTCGGGAGACCTACGAGCTGTACTTC. The chain is built from TRBV18 and TRBJ2-7; D is possibly TRBD2 (6 bases). CDR1 and CDR2 from the germline V gene are KGHSH and LQKENI. The CDR3 extends over 14 amino acids.